This TCR beta chain stems from a study of early T cells in non-severe SARS-CoV-2 infection. On the study more broadly: With bulk RNA from unsorted whole blood as input, sequencing yielded unpaired chains.

This clonotype showed up many times. Its antigen is unidentified. The CDR3 has 15 residues. V was shortened by 5 bases and J by 4 bases, with 15 bases between the two germline ends. CDR1 is SGHRS, CDR2 YFSETQ, per germline. Each single cDNA molecule received a unique molecular identifier. One entry per CDR3 protein, called by TCRdb with MiXCR from the 5' RACE reads. The sample has under 60,000 distinct CDR3 sequences, roughly 10% seen once. Study results and caveats: VDJdb matching, biased toward anti-spike CD8 responses, missed private and CD4 specificities.

The TCR was taken from an adult who was a healthcare worker with PCR-confirmed SARS-CoV-2 infection or an uninfected control (not recorded which). The sample comprised whole blood. This sequence joins TRBV5-1 and TRBJ2-2; D possibly corresponds to TRBD1 (6 bases). CDR3 bases: TGCGCCAGCAGGGAAGGACAGATAGGCACCGGGGAGCTGTTTTTT. This translates into CASREGQIGTGELFF. The full variable domain, rest sourced from reference TRBV5-1 and TRBJ2-2, is KAGVTQTPRYLIKTRGQQVTLSCSPISGHRSVSWYQQTPGQGLQFLFEYFSETQRNKGNFPGRFSGRQFSNSRSEMNVSTLELGDSALYLCASREGQIGTGELFFGEGSRLTVL.